The next 4 T cell receptor beta chains were all read from a single sample in a study of cytomegalovirus exposure and HLA in healthy donors. PCR used 60 Vbeta primers and 13 Jbeta primers. TCRdb's table, derived via immunoSEQ multiplex PCR, lists solely in-frame clones and lacks some. The sample contains 150,000 or so clones, over 70% of which appear only once. Input material: PBMCs. These receptors all stem from a male donor in good health and CMV-seronegative.

The rearrangement joins TRBV7-9 to TRBJ2-6, with a weak D call TRBD1 (5 bases). The V end lost 7 bases, the J end lost 3 bases, and 13 bases lay between the germline ends. Germline CDR1 reads SEHNR; CDR2 reads FQNEAQ (reference sequence). There are 15 residues in the CDR3. Here the CDR3 reads CASTSGLGGANVLTF. The CDR3 nucleotides are TGTGCCAGCACCTCAGGGTTAGGTGGGGCCAACGTCCTGACTTTC.

The chain is built from TRBV7-3 and TRBJ2-3; D may be TRBD2 (5 bases). CDR3 length equals 14 residues. CDR1 is SGHTA and CDR2 is FQGTGA in the germline V gene. Trimming removed 3 bases at V and 6 bases at J, with 13 bases between. For the CDR3, the DNA is TGTGCCAGCAGCTTTTCTCGGAGGCCGGATACGCAGTATTTT. Encoded protein: CASSFSRRPDTQYF.

The rearrangement uses TRBV2 and TRBJ1-2; tentative D call: TRBD1 (6 bases). V gave up 10 bases and J gave up 2 bases, with 11 bases separating them. This CDR3 is built from 12 residues. The germline V gene has CDR1 SNHLY and CDR2 FYNNEI. The CDR3, as DNA: TGTGCCACGAAGACAGGCAACTATGGCTACACCTTC. Translating it yields CATKTGNYGYTF.

The genes are TRBV6-1 and TRBJ2-1; 14 bases match TRBD2. After removal of 8 bases from V and 6 bases from J, the junction contained 6 bases not matched to a gene. This CDR3 comprises 15 residues. The germline CDR1 and CDR2 sequences are MNHNS and SASEGT. Here the CDR3 reads CASSGTSGSGNEQFF. CDR3 DNA: TGTGCCAGCTCCGGGACTAGCGGGAGTGGCAATGAGCAGTTCTTC.